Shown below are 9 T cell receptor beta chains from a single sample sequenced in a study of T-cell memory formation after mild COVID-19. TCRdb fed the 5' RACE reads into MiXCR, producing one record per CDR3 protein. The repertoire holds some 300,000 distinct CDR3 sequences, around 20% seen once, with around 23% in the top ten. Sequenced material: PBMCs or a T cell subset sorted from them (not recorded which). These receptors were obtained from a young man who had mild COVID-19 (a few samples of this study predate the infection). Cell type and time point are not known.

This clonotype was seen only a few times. The CDR3 protein is CASKGTAWSSYNEQFF. For the CDR3, the DNA is TGTGCCAGCAAAGGCACTGCTTGGAGCTCCTACAATGAGCAGTTCTTC. The chain uses TRBV6-5 and TRBJ2-1; D remains ambiguous. V lost 7 bases and J 0 bases, leaving 16 bases between the germline ends. Germline V gene lookup returns CDR1 MNHEY and CDR2 SVGAGI. CDR3 size: 16 residues.

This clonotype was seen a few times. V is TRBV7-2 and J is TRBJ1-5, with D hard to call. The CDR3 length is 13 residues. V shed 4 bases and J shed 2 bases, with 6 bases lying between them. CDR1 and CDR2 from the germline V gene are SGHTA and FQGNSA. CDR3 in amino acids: CASSWRGNQPQHF. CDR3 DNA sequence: TGTGCCAGCAGCTGGAGGGGCAATCAGCCCCAGCATTTT.

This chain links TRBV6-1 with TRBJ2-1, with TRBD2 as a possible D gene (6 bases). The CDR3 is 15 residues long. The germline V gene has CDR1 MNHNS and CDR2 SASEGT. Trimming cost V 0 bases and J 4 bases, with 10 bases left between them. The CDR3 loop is CASSEAGGLYNEQFF. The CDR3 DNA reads TGTGCCAGCAGTGAAGCGGGGGGTCTTTACAATGAGCAGTTCTTC.

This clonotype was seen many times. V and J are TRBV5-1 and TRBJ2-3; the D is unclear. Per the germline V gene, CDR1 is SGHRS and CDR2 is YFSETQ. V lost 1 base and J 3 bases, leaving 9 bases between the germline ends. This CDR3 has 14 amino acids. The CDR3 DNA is TGCGCCAGCAGCTTGTCTGTTGGGACAGATACGCAGTATTTT. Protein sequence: CASSLSVGTDTQYF.

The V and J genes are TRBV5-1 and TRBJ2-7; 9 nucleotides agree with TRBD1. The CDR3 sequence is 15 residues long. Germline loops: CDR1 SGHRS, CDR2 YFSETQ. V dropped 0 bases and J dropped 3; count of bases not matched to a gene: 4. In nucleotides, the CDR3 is TGCGCCAGCAGCTTGGGGGGACAGGGTTTCTACGAGCAGTACTTC. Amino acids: CASSLGGQGFYEQYF.

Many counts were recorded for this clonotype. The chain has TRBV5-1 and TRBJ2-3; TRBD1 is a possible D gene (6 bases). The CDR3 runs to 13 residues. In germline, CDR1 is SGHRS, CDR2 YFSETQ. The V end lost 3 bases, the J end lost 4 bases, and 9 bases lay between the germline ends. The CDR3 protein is CASSSPGADTQYF. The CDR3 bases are TGCGCCAGCAGCTCACCAGGGGCAGATACGCAGTATTTT. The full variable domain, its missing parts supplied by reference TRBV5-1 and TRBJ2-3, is KAGVTQTPRYLIKTRGQQVTLSCSPISGHRSVSWYQQTPGQGLQFLFEYFSETQRNKGNFPGRFSGRQFSNSRSEMNVSTLELGDSALYLCASSSPGADTQYFGPGTRLTVL.

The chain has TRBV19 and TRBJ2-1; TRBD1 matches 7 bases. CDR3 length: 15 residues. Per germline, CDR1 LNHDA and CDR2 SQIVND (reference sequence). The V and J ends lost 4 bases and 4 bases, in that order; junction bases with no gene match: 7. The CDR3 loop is CASSRHRGEYNEQFF. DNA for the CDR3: TGTGCCAGTAGTAGGCACAGGGGTGAGTACAATGAGCAGTTCTTC. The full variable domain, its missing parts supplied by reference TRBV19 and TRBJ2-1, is DGGITQSPKYLFRKEGQNVTLSCEQNLNHDAMYWYRQDPGQGLRLIYYSQIVNDFQKGDIAEGYSVSREKKESFPLTVTSAQKNPTAFYLCASSRHRGEYNEQFFGPGTRLTVL.

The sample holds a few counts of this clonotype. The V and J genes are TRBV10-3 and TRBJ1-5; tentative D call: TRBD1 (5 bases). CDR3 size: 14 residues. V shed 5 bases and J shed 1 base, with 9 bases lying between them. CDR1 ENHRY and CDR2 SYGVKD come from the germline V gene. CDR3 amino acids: CAISPDRSNQPQHF. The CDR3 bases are TGTGCCATCAGTCCTGACAGAAGCAATCAGCCCCAGCATTTT.

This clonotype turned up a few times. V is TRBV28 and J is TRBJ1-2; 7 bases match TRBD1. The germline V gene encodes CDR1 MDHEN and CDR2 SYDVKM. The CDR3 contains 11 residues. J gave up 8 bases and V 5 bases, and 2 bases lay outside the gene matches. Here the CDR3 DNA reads TGTGCCAGCAGTAGGGGGCTGGGCTACACCTTC. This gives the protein CASSRGLGYTF.